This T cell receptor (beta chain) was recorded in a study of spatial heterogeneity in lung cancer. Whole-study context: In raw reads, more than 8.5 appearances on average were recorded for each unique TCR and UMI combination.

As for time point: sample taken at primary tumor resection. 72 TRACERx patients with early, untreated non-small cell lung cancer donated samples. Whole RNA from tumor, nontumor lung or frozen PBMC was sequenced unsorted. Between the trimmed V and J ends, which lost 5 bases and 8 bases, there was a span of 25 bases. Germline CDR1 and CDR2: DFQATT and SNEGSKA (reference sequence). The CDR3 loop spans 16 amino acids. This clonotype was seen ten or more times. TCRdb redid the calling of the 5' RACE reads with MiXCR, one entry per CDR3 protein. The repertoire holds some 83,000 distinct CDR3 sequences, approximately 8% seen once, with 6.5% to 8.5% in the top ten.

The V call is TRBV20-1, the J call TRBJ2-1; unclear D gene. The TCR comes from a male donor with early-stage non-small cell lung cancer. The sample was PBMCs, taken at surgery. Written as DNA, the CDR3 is TGCAGTGCTCCCTCCCCGGGTCTAGAGGTCCAGGATGAGCAGTTCTTC. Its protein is CSAPSPGLEVQDEQFF.